This T cell receptor (beta chain) derives from a study of cytomegalovirus exposure and HLA in healthy donors. Study-wide background: When fewer than 400 donors were genotyped, about 81% of them were found to fall in the Caucasian-associated ancestry cluster. The study's findings and limits: In a later analysis, productive TCRs from donors in an Asian-associated ancestry cluster reportedly carried fewer N-insertions than the cohort mean. Previously analyzed data showed that most TCR beta V segments were productive at a frequency of about 87% or about 30%.

Primers for the PCR totalled 60 Vbeta and 13 Jbeta. Using immunoSEQ multiplex PCR, the repertoire was profiled, and TCRdb retains in-frame clones only, with some absent. The profile shows approximately 160,000 clones, 65% to 80% of them singletons. This clone was observed a handful of times. Its antigen is not identified. CDR3 length: 17 residues. V lost 4 bases, J lost 4 bases, and 22 bases lay in between. From germline, CDR1 is LGHNA and CDR2 YSLEER. This clonotype was obtained from a woman in her thirties or forties in good health and CMV-seropositive. The sequenced material came from PBMCs. The chain uses TRBV4-3 and TRBJ1-1; D not certain. The CDR3 reads CASSPGAHWAGPTEAFF. For the CDR3, the DNA is TGCGCCAGCAGCCCAGGTGCTCATTGGGCCGGTCCCACTGAAGCTTTCTTT.